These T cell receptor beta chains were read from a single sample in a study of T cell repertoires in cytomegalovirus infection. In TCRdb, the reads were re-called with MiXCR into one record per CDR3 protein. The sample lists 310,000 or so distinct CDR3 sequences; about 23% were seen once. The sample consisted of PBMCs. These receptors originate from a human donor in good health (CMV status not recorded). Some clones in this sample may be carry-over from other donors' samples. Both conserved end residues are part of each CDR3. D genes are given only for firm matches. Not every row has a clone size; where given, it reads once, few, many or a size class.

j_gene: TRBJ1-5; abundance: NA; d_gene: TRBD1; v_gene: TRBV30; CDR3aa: CAWSRDRGSQPQHF; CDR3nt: TGTGCCTGGAGTCGGGACAGGGGTAGTCAGCCCCAGCATTTT
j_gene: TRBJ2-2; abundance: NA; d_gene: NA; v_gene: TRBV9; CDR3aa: CASSVGGAGTGELFF; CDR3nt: TGTGCCAGCAGCGTAGGGGGGGCAGGTACCGGGGAGCTGTTTTTT
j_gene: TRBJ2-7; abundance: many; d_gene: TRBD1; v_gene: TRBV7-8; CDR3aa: CASSLARWDRGMYEQYF; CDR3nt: TGTGCCAGCAGCTTAGCCAGGTGGGACAGGGGGATGTACGAGCAGTACTTC
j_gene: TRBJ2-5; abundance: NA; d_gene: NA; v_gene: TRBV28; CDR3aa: CASSLSRGPGQETQYF; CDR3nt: TGTGCCAGCAGTTTATCCCGGGGCCCAGGCCAAGAGACCCAGTACTTC
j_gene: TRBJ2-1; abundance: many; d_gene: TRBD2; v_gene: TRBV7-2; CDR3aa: CASSTRDYQTFYNEQFF; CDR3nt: TGTGCCAGCAGCACCCGGGACTACCAGACTTTCTACAATGAGCAGTTCTTC
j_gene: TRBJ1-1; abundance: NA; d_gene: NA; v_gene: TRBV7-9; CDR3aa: CASSLDAGSEAFF; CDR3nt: TGTGCCAGCAGCCTGGACGCTGGATCTGAAGCTTTCTTT
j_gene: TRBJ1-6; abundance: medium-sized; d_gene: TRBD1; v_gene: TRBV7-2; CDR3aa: CASSLVGQGTSPLHF; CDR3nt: TGTGCCAGCAGCTTGGTCGGACAGGGTACCTCACCCCTCCACTTT
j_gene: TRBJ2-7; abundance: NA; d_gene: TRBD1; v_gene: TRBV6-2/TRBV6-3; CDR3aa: CASSYPRTGTSYEQYF; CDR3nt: TGTGCCAGCAGTTACCCCCGGACAGGGACATCCTACGAGCAGTACTTC
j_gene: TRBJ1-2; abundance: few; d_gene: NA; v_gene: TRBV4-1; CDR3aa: CASSQAADPANYGYTF; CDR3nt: TGCGCCAGCAGCCAAGCGGCAGACCCCGCTAACTATGGCTACACCTTC
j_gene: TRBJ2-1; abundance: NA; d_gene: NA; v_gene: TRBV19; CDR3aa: CASGRLETALF; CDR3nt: TGTGCCAGTGGTCGACTGGAGACGGCGCTCTTC
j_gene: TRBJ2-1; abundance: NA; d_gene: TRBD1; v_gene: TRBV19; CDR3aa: CASSGIRARGSSHNEQFF; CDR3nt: TGTGCCAGTAGTGGAATACGGGCCAGGGGGAGCTCCCACAATGAGCAGTTCTTC
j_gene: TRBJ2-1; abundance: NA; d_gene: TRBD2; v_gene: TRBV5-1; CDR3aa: CASSTPRLAGYDEQFF; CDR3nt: TGCGCCAGCAGCACCCCCCGACTAGCGGGATATGATGAGCAGTTCTTC
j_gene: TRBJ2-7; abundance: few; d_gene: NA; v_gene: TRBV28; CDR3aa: CASRASEQYF; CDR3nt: TGTGCCAGCAGAGCCTCCGAGCAGTACTTC
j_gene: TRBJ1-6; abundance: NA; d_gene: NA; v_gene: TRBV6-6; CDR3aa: CASSYLGQIRPLHF; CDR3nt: TGTGCCAGCAGTTACCTAGGACAGATCAGACCCCTCCACTTT
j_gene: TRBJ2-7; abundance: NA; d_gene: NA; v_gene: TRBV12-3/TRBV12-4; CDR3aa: CASSLLDSLQIYEQYF; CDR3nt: TGTGCCAGCAGTTTATTGGACAGTCTCCAGATCTACGAGCAGTACTTC
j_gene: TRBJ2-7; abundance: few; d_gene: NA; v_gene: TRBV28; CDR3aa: CASSLSPPGAKSYEQYF; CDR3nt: TGTGCCAGCAGTTTATCCCCCCCAGGGGCGAAGTCCTACGAGCAGTACTTC
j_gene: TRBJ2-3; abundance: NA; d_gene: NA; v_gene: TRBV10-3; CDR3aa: CAISGSTDTQYF; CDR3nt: TGTGCCATCAGTGGAAGCACAGATACGCAGTATTTT
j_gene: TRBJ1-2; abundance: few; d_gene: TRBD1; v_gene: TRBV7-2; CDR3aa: CASRSSGGVDYGYTF; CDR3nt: TGTGCCAGCAGGTCTTCAGGGGGGGTAGACTATGGCTACACCTTC
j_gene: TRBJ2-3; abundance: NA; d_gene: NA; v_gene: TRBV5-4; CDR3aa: CASSFDGQISTDTQYF; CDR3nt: TGTGCCAGCAGCTTTGACGGACAGATTAGCACAGATACGCAGTATTTT
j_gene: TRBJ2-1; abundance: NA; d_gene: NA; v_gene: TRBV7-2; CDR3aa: CASSLIRAQSNEQFF; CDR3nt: TGTGCCAGCAGCTTAATCCGCGCTCAGAGCAATGAGCAGTTCTTC
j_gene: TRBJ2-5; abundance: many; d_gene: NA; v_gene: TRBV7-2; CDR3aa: CASSRSGETQYF; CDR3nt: TGTGCCAGCAGCCGATCGGGGGAGACCCAGTACTTC
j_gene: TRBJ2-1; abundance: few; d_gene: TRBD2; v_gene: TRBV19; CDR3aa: CASSPVAGGYNEQFF; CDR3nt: TGTGCCAGTAGTCCGGTAGCGGGGGGATACAATGAGCAGTTCTTC
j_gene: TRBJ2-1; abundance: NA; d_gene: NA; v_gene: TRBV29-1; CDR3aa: CSAAGQSSYNEQFF; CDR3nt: TGCAGCGCGGCGGGACAGAGCTCCTACAATGAGCAGTTCTTC
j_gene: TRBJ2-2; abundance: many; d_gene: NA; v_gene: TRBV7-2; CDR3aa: CASSRGSLTGELFF; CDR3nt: TGTGCCAGCAGCCGGGGGTCCCTGACCGGGGAGCTGTTTTTT
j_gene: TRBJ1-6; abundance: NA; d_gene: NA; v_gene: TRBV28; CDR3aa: CASSLYREDHNSPLHF; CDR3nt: TGTGCCAGCAGTTTATACAGGGAGGATCATAATTCACCCCTCCACTTT
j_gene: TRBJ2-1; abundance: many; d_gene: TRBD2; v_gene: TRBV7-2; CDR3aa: CASSLLRGASGEQFF; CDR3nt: TGTGCCAGCAGCTTATTGCGGGGGGCTAGCGGGGAGCAGTTCTTC
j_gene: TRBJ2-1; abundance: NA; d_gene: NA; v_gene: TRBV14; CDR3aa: CASSQDIPSGIYNEQFF; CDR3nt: TGTGCCAGCAGCCAAGATATTCCCAGCGGAATTTACAATGAGCAGTTCTTC
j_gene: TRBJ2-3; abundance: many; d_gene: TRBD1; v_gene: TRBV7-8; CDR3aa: CASSLGLDRVSDTQYF; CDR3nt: TGTGCCAGCAGCTTGGGTCTGGACAGGGTATCTGATACGCAGTATTTT
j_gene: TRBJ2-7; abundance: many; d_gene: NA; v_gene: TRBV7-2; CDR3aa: CASSLAQLRAEQYF; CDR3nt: TGTGCCAGCAGCTTAGCCCAGCTTAGAGCCGAGCAGTACTTC
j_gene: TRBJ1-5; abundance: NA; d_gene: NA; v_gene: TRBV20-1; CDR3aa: CSGRKGTGPYSNQPQHF; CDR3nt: TGCAGTGGGCGGAAGGGGACGGGCCCCTATAGCAATCAGCCCCAGCATTTT
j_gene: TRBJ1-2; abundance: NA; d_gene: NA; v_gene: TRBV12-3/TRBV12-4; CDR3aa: CASSLWDMQGYTF; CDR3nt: TGTGCCAGCAGTTTATGGGACATGCAAGGCTACACCTTC
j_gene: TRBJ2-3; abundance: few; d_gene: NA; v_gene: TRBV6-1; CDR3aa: CASSEEPPTQYF; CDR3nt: TGTGCCAGCAGTGAAGAACCCCCAACGCAGTATTTT
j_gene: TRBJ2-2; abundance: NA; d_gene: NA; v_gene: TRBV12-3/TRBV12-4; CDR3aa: CASSTGRNAGELFF; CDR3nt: TGTGCCAGCAGTACCGGTAGGAATGCCGGGGAGCTGTTTTTT